This T cell receptor beta chain is from a study of T cell changes during pregnancy in multiple sclerosis. V dropped 0 bases and J dropped 6 bases, with 5 bases sitting between them. Germline CDR1 and CDR2: MNHNY and SVGAGI (reference sequence). The CDR3 runs to 12 residues. TCRdb's table, derived via immunoSEQ multiplex PCR, lists solely in-frame clones and lacks some. The sample contains around 69,000 clones, roughly nine tenths of which appear only once. V is TRBV6-6 and J is TRBJ1-1, with D uncertain. The sample here was CD8+ T cells from peripheral blood mononuclear cells, taken before pregnancy. The sequence came from a female donor with multiple sclerosis, enrolled in a pregnancy study. The CDR3 nucleotides are TGTGCCAGCAGTTACTCGTCGGCTGAAGCTTTCTTT. Residues: CASSYSSAEAFF.